A single sample gave rise to the 14 T cell receptor beta chains below, sequenced in a study of molecular identifiers for immune sequencing clone quantification. TCRdb used MiXCR to reprocess the PCR reads, holding one entry per CDR3 protein. This table holds some 320,000 distinct CDR3 sequences, 24% found once. Sample: naive CD8+ T cells from blood, with Jurkat cell RNA spiked in. Subset here: FACS-sorted CD8+CD4-CCR7+CD45RA+ naive T cells. All receptors come from a human donor in good health. Some libraries in this study had Jurkat cell RNA spiked in.

Notes on this clonotype: As the CDR3 is not closed by the conserved phenylalanine or tryptophan, this likely results from a read error. J is TRBJ1-1 and V is TRBV7-9; D is undetermined. In germline, CDR1 is SEHNR, CDR2 FQNEAQ (reference sequence). V lost 4 bases to trimming and J lost 2 bases, with 2 bases between them. CDR3 size: 11 residues. The CDR3 is CASSSNTEAFL. In DNA form, the CDR3 reads TGTGCCAGCAGCTCCAACACTGAAGCTTTCCTT.

The V call is TRBV12-3 or TRBV12-4, the J call TRBJ2-1, with 9 bases lining up with TRBD1. This CDR3 spans 15 amino acids. V lost 5 bases and J lost 9; bases outside the gene matches: 11. In DNA form, the CDR3 reads TGTGCCAGCAGTCTGGGACAGGGCCCGATGGGTGAGCAGTTCTTC. It translates to CASSLGQGPMGEQFF.

The sample holds many counts of this clonotype. The chain joins TRBV6-2 or TRBV6-3 to TRBJ2-2, with no clear D. V shed 4 bases and J shed 1 base, with 13 bases lying between them. The germline CDR1 and CDR2 sequences are MNHEY and SVGEGT. The CDR3 length is 16 residues. For the CDR3, the DNA is TGTGCCAGCAGTTCCCCAGGAATCGGGAACACCGGGGAGCTGTTTTTT. This encodes CASSSPGIGNTGELFF.

The chain joins TRBV7-9 to TRBJ2-3; 8 positions match TRBD2. J gave up 2 bases and V 5 bases, and 21 bases lay outside the gene matches. This CDR3 has 20 amino acids. Germline V gene data show CDR1 as SEHNR and CDR2 as FQNEAQ (reference sequence). The DNA of the CDR3 is TGTGCCAGCAGCCCACCCAAACCCGACTGGGCGGGGGGATCCACAGATACGCAGTATTTT. The encoded protein is CASSPPKPDWAGGSTDTQYF.

This clonotype showed up just a few times. The CDR3 nucleotides read TGTGCCACCAGTGACTTCGGACAGGGGGCGCCCTCAGAGACCCAGTACTTC. Its protein is CATSDFGQGAPSETQYF. This rearrangement joins TRBV24-1 to TRBJ2-5, with 11 bases fitting TRBD1. Unmatched junction bases numbered 10, after V lost 4 bases and J lost 4 bases. Germline CDR1 is KGHDR and CDR2 is SFDVKD. The length of the CDR3 is 17 residues.

This clonotype has at least ten counts. The chain has TRBV7-2 and TRBJ2-2, with no clear D. Trimming stripped 4 bases from V and 1 base from J, with 7 bases between. Germline values: CDR1 SGHTA, CDR2 FQGNSA. The CDR3 runs to 14 residues. The DNA of the CDR3 is TGTGCCAGCAGCTACTATCTGAACACCGGGGAGCTGTTTTTT. Its translation: CASSYYLNTGELFF.

This chain connects TRBV10-3 to TRBJ2-7, with D possibly TRBD2 on 5 matching bases. The CDR3 is 15 amino acids. Trimming cost V 2 bases and J 3 bases, with 14 bases left between them. Germline CDR1 and CDR2: ENHRY and SYGVKD. CDR3 amino acids: CAISEVTAAIYEQYF. DNA for the CDR3: TGTGCCATCAGTGAGGTAACAGCGGCCATCTACGAGCAGTACTTC.

The chain is built from TRBV11-2 and TRBJ1-1; D uncertain. The ends were cut back, 3 bases at V and 4 bases at J, with 21 bases in the middle. The V gene's germline CDR1 is SGHAT and CDR2 FQNNGV. The CDR3 is made up of 17 amino acids. CDR3 protein: CASSFPLRESVFTEAFF. DNA for the CDR3: TGTGCCAGCAGCTTCCCCCTTAGGGAGTCGGTGTTCACTGAAGCTTTCTTT.

The chain combines TRBV6-4 with TRBJ2-7, with D perhaps matching TRBD1 (5 bases). Germline assignment: CDR1 MRHNA and CDR2 SNTAGT. The CDR3 length is 15 residues. The germline V and J ends were trimmed by 9 bases and 5 bases, with 23 bases remaining between them. The CDR3 DNA reads as TGTGCCAGGATCGTTCCTGGGGCTGGGGCCGACGAGCAGTACTTC. Its translation: CARIVPGAGADEQYF.

This clonotype has at least ten counts. The chain couples TRBV28 to TRBJ1-5; a weak D match, TRBD1 (5 bases). CDR3 length: 17 amino acids. Trimming stripped 6 bases from V and 6 bases from J, with 24 bases between. Germline V gene data show CDR1 as MDHEN and CDR2 as SYDVKM. CDR3 residues: CASSSLDEQAFGQPQHF. CDR3 nucleotides: TGTGCCAGCAGCTCTTTGGACGAACAGGCGTTTGGTCAGCCCCAGCATTTT.

This clonotype occurred a few times. The CDR3 bases are TGTGCCAGCAGCGCCTTGGACAGAAAAGAGACCCAGTACTTC. Its translation is CASSALDRKETQYF. J is TRBJ2-5 and V is TRBV9; TRBD1 is a possible D gene (6 bases). The ends were cut back, 3 bases at V and 3 bases at J, with 12 bases in the middle. The germline V gene has CDR1 SGDLS and CDR2 YYNGEE. This CDR3 is built from 14 residues.

The chain links TRBV5-1 to TRBJ2-1; possible D gene TRBD2, 5 bases. Between the trimmed V and J ends, which lost 2 bases and 2 bases, there was a span of 11 bases. Germline V gives CDR1 SGHRS, CDR2 YFSETQ. This CDR3 is built from 15 residues. The CDR3 DNA reads TGCGCCAGCAGCTTCGGACTGGCGGCCTACAATGAGCAGTTCTTC. Amino acids: CASSFGLAAYNEQFF.

In its sample, this clonotype was seen a few times. The V call is TRBV6-2 or TRBV6-3, the J call TRBJ1-1; the D gene is possibly TRBD1 (5 bases). Germline-derived CDR1 and CDR2 are MNHEY and SVGEGT. Trimming took off 6 bases at V and 3 bases at J, with 17 bases between the two ends. The CDR3 length is 15 residues. The CDR3 DNA is TGTGCCAGCAGAGAATGGGACCGAATGGACACTGAAGCTTTCTTT. This encodes CASREWDRMDTEAFF.

The V and J genes are TRBV2 and TRBJ1-1, with TRBD1 as a possible D gene (6 bases). The germline CDR1 and CDR2 sequences are SNHLY and FYNNEI. This CDR3 is 17 amino acids long. Trimming left V 4 bases short and J 0 bases short, with 18 bases between. CDR3 sequence reads: CASSGEGTRKMNTEAFF. The CDR3 DNA reads as TGTGCCAGCAGTGGGGAAGGGACAAGAAAGATGAACACTGAAGCTTTCTTT. Using reference TRBV2 and TRBJ1-1 for the parts outside the CDR3, the full variable domain is EPEVTQTPSHQVTQMGQEVILRCVPISNHLYFYWYRQILGQKVEFLVSFYNNEISEKSEIFDDQFSVERPDGSNFTLKIRSTKLEDSAMYFCASSGEGTRKMNTEAFFGQGTRLTVV.